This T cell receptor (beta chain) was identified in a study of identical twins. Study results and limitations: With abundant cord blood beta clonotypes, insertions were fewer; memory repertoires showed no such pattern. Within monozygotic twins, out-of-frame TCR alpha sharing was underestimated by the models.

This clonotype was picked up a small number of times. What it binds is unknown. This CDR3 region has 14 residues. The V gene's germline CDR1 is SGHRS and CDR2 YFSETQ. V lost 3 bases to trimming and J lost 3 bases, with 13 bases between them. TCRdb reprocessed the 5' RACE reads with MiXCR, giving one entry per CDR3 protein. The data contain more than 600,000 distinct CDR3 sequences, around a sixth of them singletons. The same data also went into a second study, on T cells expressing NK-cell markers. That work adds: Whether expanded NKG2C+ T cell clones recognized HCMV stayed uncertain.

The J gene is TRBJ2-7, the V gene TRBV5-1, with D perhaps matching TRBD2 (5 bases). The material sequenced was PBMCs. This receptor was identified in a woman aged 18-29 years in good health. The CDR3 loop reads CASSSGLGNYEQYF. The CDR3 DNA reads TGCGCCAGCAGCTCCGGACTGGGGAACTACGAGCAGTACTTC.